One sample yielded the 4 T cell receptor beta chains listed below, sequenced in a study of cytomegalovirus exposure and HLA in healthy donors. 13 Jbeta primers and 60 Vbeta primers were used for the PCR. Using immunoSEQ multiplex PCR, the repertoire was profiled, and TCRdb retains in-frame clones only, with some absent. The table includes about 180,000 clones, 82% detected once. Sequencing was performed on PBMCs. The receptors were sampled from a man aged 40-49 years in good health and CMV-seronegative.

V usage is TRBV7-9 and J usage is TRBJ2-3; tentative D call: TRBD2 (6 bases). CDR1 is SEHNR and CDR2 is FQNEAQ in the germline V gene (reference sequence). V was shortened by 3 bases and J by 3 bases, with 13 bases between the two germline ends. The length of the CDR3 is 15 residues. The CDR3 reads CASSFGGPLTDTQYF. CDR3 DNA: TGTGCCAGCAGCTTCGGGGGTCCGCTAACAGATACGCAGTATTTT.

The chain couples TRBV28 to TRBJ2-2; 8 nucleotides line up with TRBD2. Germline V CDR1 and CDR2: MDHEN, SYDVKM. CDR3 length: 16 residues. V shed 6 bases and J 7 bases; nucleotides not matched to a gene: 13. The CDR3 sequence: CASSPGGSGIIGELFF. The CDR3 nucleotides read TGTGCCAGCAGCCCCGGCGGTAGCGGGATCATCGGGGAGCTGTTTTTT.

In its sample, this clone was seen a few times. The V gene is TRBV4-3, the J gene TRBJ1-4; no firm D call. The CDR3 sequence is 15 residues long. Trimming pared 0 bases from V and 5 bases from J, leaving 10 bases between. Per germline, CDR1 LGHNA and CDR2 YSLEER. CDR3 nucleotides: TGCGCCAGCAGCCAAGATAAGACTTGGAATGAAAAACTGTTTTTT. It codes for CASSQDKTWNEKLFF.

The sample holds a few counts of this clone. V gene TRBV19 combines with J gene TRBJ1-4, with 7 bases fitting TRBD1. V dropped 5 bases and J dropped 4; count of bases not matched to a gene: 7. Germline lookup yields CDR1 LNHDA and CDR2 SQIVND (reference sequence). This CDR3 comprises 15 residues. CDR3 loop: CASSDGTAFNEKLFF. Written as DNA, the CDR3 is TGTGCCAGTAGTGATGGGACAGCTTTTAATGAAAAACTGTTTTTT.